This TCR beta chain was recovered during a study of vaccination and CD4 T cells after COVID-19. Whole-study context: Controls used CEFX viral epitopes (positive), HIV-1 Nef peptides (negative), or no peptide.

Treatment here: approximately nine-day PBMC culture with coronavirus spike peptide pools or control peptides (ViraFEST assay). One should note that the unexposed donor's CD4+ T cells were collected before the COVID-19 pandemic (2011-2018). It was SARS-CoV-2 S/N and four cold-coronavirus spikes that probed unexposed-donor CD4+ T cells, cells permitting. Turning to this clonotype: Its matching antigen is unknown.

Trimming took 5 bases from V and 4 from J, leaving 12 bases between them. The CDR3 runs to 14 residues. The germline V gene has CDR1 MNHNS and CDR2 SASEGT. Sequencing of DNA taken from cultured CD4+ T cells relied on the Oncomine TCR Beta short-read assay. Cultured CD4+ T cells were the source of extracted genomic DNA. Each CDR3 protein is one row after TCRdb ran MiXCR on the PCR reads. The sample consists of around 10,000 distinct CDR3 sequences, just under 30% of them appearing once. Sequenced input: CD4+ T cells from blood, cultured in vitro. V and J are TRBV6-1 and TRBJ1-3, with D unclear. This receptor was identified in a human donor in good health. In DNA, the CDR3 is TGTGCCAGCAGTATATCGAGTGGGGGAAACACCATATATTTT. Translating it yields CASSISSGGNTIYF.